Listed below are T cell receptor beta chains from one sample, sequenced in a study of blood T cell repertoires in COVID-19. Here immunoSEQ multiplex PCR was the method, and the copy in TCRdb shows in-frame clones only, minus some. This table has under 150,000 clones, approximately 90% appearing once. Sequenced: peripheral blood. The receptors were gathered from a human donor in a cohort sampled during active COVID-19. The CDR3 runs from the conserved cysteine through the conserved F or W. The D gene is left open where the match is weak. Part of the rows lack a size; the others show once, few, many or a class for expanded clones.

TRBD1,TRBJ1-2,-,TRBV5-1,TGCGCCAGCAGCTGGGACAGGGCCGAGGGGGGTGGCTACACCTTC,CASSWDRAEGGGYTF
TRBD1,TRBJ1-1,-,TRBV5-1,TGCGCCAGCAGCCCCGACTATAGGCGACAGGGGGCGATTGTTTCTGAAGCTTTCTTT,CASSPDYRRQGAIVSEAFF
-,TRBJ1-2,once,TRBV19,TGTGCCAGTAGCCTATATCCAGGGTTGACGCAGGCTGGTTACACCTTC,CASSLYPGLTQAGYTF
-,TRBJ1-6,-,TRBV6-2/TRBV6-3,TGTGCCAGCAGTTACTCGTCCCTGAGATCCCTCCACTTT,CASSYSSLRSLHF
-,TRBJ1-4,-,TRBV12-3/TRBV12-4,TGTGCCAGCAGCTCTCCAACTAATGAAAAACTGTTTTTT,CASSSPTNEKLFF
-,TRBJ2-5,-,TRBV10-3,TGTGCCATCAGAGACAGGTCAGGAGAGACCCAGTACTTC,CAIRDRSGETQYF
TRBD2,TRBJ2-1,-,TRBV24-1,TGTGCCACCGGGACTAGCGGGGGAAATGAGCAGTTCTTC,CATGTSGGNEQFF
-,TRBJ2-5,-,TRBV10-3,TGTGCCATCAGTGACCAGGGAATAGAGACCCAGTACTTC,CAISDQGIETQYF
-,TRBJ2-5,once,TRBV19,TGTGCCAGTAGTATGTCAGCGGGGACCCAGTACTTC,CASSMSAGTQYF
-,TRBJ2-3,-,TRBV5-1,TGCGCCAGCAGCTTGGATCCAGGATCAGATACGCAGTATTTT,CASSLDPGSDTQYF
-,TRBJ1-4,-,TRBV5-1,TGCGCCAGCGTACCGGGACTGGCGGATGAAAAACTGTTTTTT,CASVPGLADEKLFF
TRBD2,TRBJ2-5,once,TRBV19,TGTGCCAGTAGGGACCCAGGCGGGAGGGCCTCGGAGACCCAGTACTTC,CASRDPGGRASETQYF
TRBD2,TRBJ2-7,-,TRBV11-2,TGTGCCAGCAGCTTGGTTGGTAGCGGGAGTAGTTCCTACGAGCAGTACTTC,CASSLVGSGSSSYEQYF
-,TRBJ1-1,-,TRBV28,TGTGCCAGCAGTTGGCAAATGAACACTGAAGCTTTCTTT,CASSWQMNTEAFF
TRBD2,TRBJ2-3,-,TRBV2,TGTGCCAGCAGTGTGAAGGTTATTGGCGGGGGTTACACAGATACGCAGTATTTT,CASSVKVIGGGYTDTQYF
-,TRBJ2-7,-,TRBV5-6,TGTGCCAGCAGCTTGCGCGGACTGGGAATAGGCGAGCAGTACTTC,CASSLRGLGIGEQYF
TRBD1,TRBJ2-7,-,TRBV20-1,TGCAGTGCTAGTAGGGGGACAGGGCTGGGCGAGCAGTACTTC,CSASRGTGLGEQYF
TRBD1,TRBJ2-5,-,TRBV5-6,TGTGCCAGCAGCTCACGGACAGGACGATGGGAGACCCAGTACTTC,CASSSRTGRWETQYF
TRBD1,TRBJ2-7,-,TRBV28,TGTGCCAGCCTGGCCGGGACAGGGCACTACGAGCAGTACTTC,CASLAGTGHYEQYF
-,TRBJ2-3,-,TRBV5-1,TGCGCCAGCAGCTCGCAGGGCACAGATACGCAGTATTTT,CASSSQGTDTQYF
TRBD1,TRBJ1-4,-,TRBV9,TGTGCCAGCAGCGAGACCACCGGGACAGTGGGGGAAAAACTGTTTTTT,CASSETTGTVGEKLFF
-,TRBJ1-6,once,TRBV5-1,TGCGCCAGCAGCGCCGGTCTTGTCCTGAGCTCCTATAATTCACCCCTCCACTTT,CASSAGLVLSSYNSPLHF
-,TRBJ2-3,-,TRBV2,TGTGCCAGCATGGTTCCACTCACAGATACGCAGTATTTT,CASMVPLTDTQYF
-,TRBJ1-2,-,TRBV30,TGTGCCTGGAGGGGCACGGGGGTGGGTGGCTACACCTTC,CAWRGTGVGGYTF
-,TRBJ2-7,-,TRBV23-1,TGCGCCAGCAATTCAGGCAGGGTCCGCTTTTTCCACGAGCAGTACTTC,CASNSGRVRFFHEQYF
-,TRBJ1-2,-,TRBV6-6,TGTGCCAGCAGTTACCCAGGAAGAGATGTTGGCTACACCTTC,CASSYPGRDVGYTF
TRBD1,TRBJ2-5,-,TRBV7-2,TGTGCCAGCAGCTTATCAGGGGGAGAGACCCAGTACTTC,CASSLSGGETQYF
-,TRBJ2-3,few,TRBV10-1,TGCGCCAGCAGTGAGTTCTCCGGGGGGCGCACAGATACGCAGTATTTT,CASSEFSGGRTDTQYF
TRBD2,TRBJ2-5,-,TRBV7-8,TGTGCCAGCAGCCTAAAAGCGGGAACGCGAGAGACCCAGTACTTC,CASSLKAGTRETQYF
-,TRBJ2-2,-,TRBV19,TGTGCCAGTCCACCAAACGGGGGGCTCGGGGAGCTGTTTTTT,CASPPNGGLGELFF
-,TRBJ1-2,-,TRBV2,TGTGCCAGCAGTGACTGGAACCTGCAAGCGGGGGGCTACACCTTC,CASSDWNLQAGGYTF
TRBD1,TRBJ2-2,once,TRBV12-3/TRBV12-4,TGTGCCAACCGACAGGGGGCGTCCGGGGAGCTGTTTTTT,CANRQGASGELFF